This TCR beta chain was captured by sequencing in a study of CD8 T cells in Susac syndrome (dated by TCRdb to between 2018 and 2021). For the wider study: Of the Susac syndrome patients who were sequenced, about eight were in clinical remission while roughly six had clinically active disease. At the time of blood withdrawal, Susac syndrome patients were either therapy-naive, taking corticosteroids (with some also receiving IVIg), or on IVIg alone. Whether CD8+ T cell activation and differentiation in Susac syndrome was antigen driven was tested using repertoire sequencing.

Peripheral blood CD8+ and CD4+ T cells from healthy donors, Susac syndrome patients and multiple sclerosis patients were profiled by high-throughput TCR beta sequencing. The Susac syndrome patients fulfilled recently defined diagnostic criteria for either definite or probable disease. Bulk CD8+ and CD4+ T cells were purified by magnetic negative isolation, while CD8+ TEMRA cells were enriched using FACS. Blood was drawn into EDTA tubes, processed within 24 hours, and PBMCs were isolated by density gradient centrifugation. PBMCs intended for TCR sequencing were cryopreserved in liquid nitrogen and were subsequently thawed in a 37 degrees C water bath. Purity of sorted or isolated CD4+, CD8+ and CD8+ TEMRA cells was at least 90%. RNA was extracted using the RNeasy kit, and about 0.5 to 1 ug of the RNA was reverse transcribed with random hexamers. The immunoSEQ multiplex PCR assay, which covers 54 Vbeta and 13 Jbeta segments, was used to amplify TCR beta CDR3 regions. Bias from PCR amplification was corrected by using a synthetic template baseline for primer optimization and for computational correction. The authors processed their data as follows. Reads were annotated to V, D and J genes per IMGT and analyzed with immunoSEQ Analyzer, keeping only productive sequences. To calculate clonality, Shannon entropy was normalized by log2 of the number of productive unique sequences and then subtracted from one. Public and private clones were assessed among the 100 most prevalent clones of each patient and control. Susac-specific clones were defined as absent from healthy and MS cohorts, around 1,000 published viral clones and other ImmuneACCESS disease sequences. TCRdb handled the public reads itself, with Q25 trimming in fastp and clone calling in MiXCR, and kept productive beta chains. Identical CDR3 protein sequences are pooled into one entry, listed with their most common genes and DNA. For this entry, the V and J calls and clone size follow TCRdb and not the study's own pipeline. The sample table lists about 170,000 distinct CDR3 sequences, 95% to 96% of them with a count of one. The top ten hold approximately 0.12% of the sample.

Worth noting for this clonotype: There is no known antigen for this receptor. One base away there is no much larger clone; base qualities are not given.

General findings and caveats noted by the study authors: In patients with Susac syndrome, the CD4+ T cell repertoire showed no detectable clonal expansion. The TCR sequencing and HLA analysis was acknowledged to have included a relatively small number of individuals.

Between the V and J ends, shortened by 7 bases and 2 bases respectively, the junction contains 12 bases. Looking up the germline V gene (reference sequence) yields CDR1 DFQATT and CDR2 SNEGSKA. The CDR3 runs 13 residues from the cysteine to the phenylalanine. Here the CDR3 DNA is all that survives: 39 bases in frame from base 1. The sample consisted of CD4+ T cells from PBMCs. The V and J segments used are TRBV20-1 and TRBJ1-5; tentative D gene TRBD1, with 5 bases matching. The receptor was isolated from a human donor with Susac syndrome. The sequence in DNA is TGCAGTGGGACAATGGAAGGCAATCAGCCCCAGCATTTT. It is translated as CSGTMEGNQPQHF.